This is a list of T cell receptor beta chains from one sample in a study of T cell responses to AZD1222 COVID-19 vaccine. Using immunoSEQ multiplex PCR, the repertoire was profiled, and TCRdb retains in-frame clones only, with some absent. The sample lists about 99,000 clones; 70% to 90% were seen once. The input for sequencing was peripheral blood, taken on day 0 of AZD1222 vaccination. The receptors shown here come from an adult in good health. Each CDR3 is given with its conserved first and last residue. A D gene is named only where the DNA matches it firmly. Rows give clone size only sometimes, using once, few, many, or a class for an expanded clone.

TGTGCCAGCAGCCTCCCTGCGGAAGGGGGGTTCTTC,CASSLPAEGGFF,-,-,TRBJ2-1,TRBV5-4
TGTGCCAGCAGCTTCGGGATTAGCACAGATACGCAGTATTTT,CASSFGISTDTQYF,-,-,TRBJ2-3,TRBV11-3
TGTGCCAGCAGGTCCTCCACGGGTGGAAACACCATATATTTT,CASRSSTGGNTIYF,-,few,TRBJ1-3,TRBV2
TGTGCCAGCAGAGAAGAATCCTACAATGAGCAGTTCTTC,CASREESYNEQFF,-,-,TRBJ2-1,TRBV11-3
TGTGCCAGCAGCTCCACTAGGGGCCAGGGGGAGTTCTTC,CASSSTRGQGEFF,TRBD1,-,TRBJ2-1,TRBV7-8
TGTGCCACCCTCGTGGGAGGGAGAAACACCGGGGAGCTGTTTTTT,CATLVGGRNTGELFF,TRBD2,-,TRBJ2-2,TRBV7-2
TGTGCCAGCAGCCCGCCTACATCAGGGTATCCCACTGAAGCTTTCTTT,CASSPPTSGYPTEAFF,-,-,TRBJ1-1,TRBV5-1
TGCAGCGTTGGGACAGGGGCAACCTACGAGCAGTACTTC,CSVGTGATYEQYF,TRBD1,-,TRBJ2-7,TRBV29-1
TGTGCTAGTGGTTTTTCCACAGATACGCAGTATTTT,CASGFSTDTQYF,-,-,TRBJ2-3,TRBV12-5
TGCGCCAGCAGCCAAGATGTGAAGGGGTCGTCCTATGGCTACACCTTC,CASSQDVKGSSYGYTF,-,-,TRBJ1-2,TRBV4-3
TGTGCCAGCAGCTCCGGGCCCATAGAGTCGAGCTACGAGCAGTACTTC,CASSSGPIESSYEQYF,-,-,TRBJ2-7,TRBV11-2
TGTGCCAGCACCGGACAGGGGTCCTCCAATGAGCAGTTCTTC,CASTGQGSSNEQFF,TRBD1,once,TRBJ2-1,TRBV2
TGTGCCAGCAGTTTTGGCGGGAGGGCGTTCAATGAGCAGTTCTTC,CASSFGGRAFNEQFF,TRBD2,-,TRBJ2-1,TRBV27
TGTGCCAGTAGTCCGCCGGGGGCGATGGGCACAGATACGCAGTATTTT,CASSPPGAMGTDTQYF,-,-,TRBJ2-3,TRBV19
TGCGCCAGCAGCCAAGATGATCCGCGGGCGGGCACAGATACGCAGTATTTT,CASSQDDPRAGTDTQYF,-,once,TRBJ2-3,TRBV4-3
TGTGCCAGTAGTCCGCAAGCTTCCCCGGGACAGTACTATGGCTACACCTTC,CASSPQASPGQYYGYTF,TRBD1,once,TRBJ1-2,TRBV19
TGTGCAAGTCGCTCCGAAGATTGTCGGGGCTACACCTTC,CASRSEDCRGYTF,-,-,TRBJ1-2,TRBV12-2
TGTGCCACCAAGACGGGGAAACGAGTTACTAGCACAGATACGCAGTATTTT,CATKTGKRVTSTDTQYF,-,-,TRBJ2-3,TRBV15
TGTGCCAGTACCAAGGGGAGGACGGGAAACACCATATATTTT,CASTKGRTGNTIYF,-,-,TRBJ1-3,TRBV19
TGTGCCAGCAGCTTCAAGCCGGGTCAGCCCCAGCATTTT,CASSFKPGQPQHF,-,few,TRBJ1-5,TRBV11-1
TGTGCCAGTAGTATGGGACCGGGTCACAAAACCACAGATACGCAGTATTTT,CASSMGPGHKTTDTQYF,-,-,TRBJ2-3,TRBV19
TGTGCCAGCAGGCCCCAGGGGCTTCAGCCCCAGCATTTT,CASRPQGLQPQHF,-,-,TRBJ1-5,TRBV12-3/TRBV12-4
TGTGCCAGCAGCCCACGGGGGGTGAACTATGGCTACACCTTC,CASSPRGVNYGYTF,-,-,TRBJ1-2,TRBV5-6
TGTGCCAGCCAGACAGGGGGTGACAATGAGCAGTTCTTC,CASQTGGDNEQFF,TRBD1,once,TRBJ2-1,TRBV6-6
TGTGCCAGCAGCCCTTCAACAGACTTACAATACAATGAGCAGTTCTTC,CASSPSTDLQYNEQFF,-,-,TRBJ2-1,TRBV9
TGTGCCAGCAGCTACCTAGCGGGGGGCCCTAGCACAGATACGCAGTATTTT,CASSYLAGGPSTDTQYF,TRBD2,-,TRBJ2-3,TRBV7-8
TGTGCCAGCAGCCAATTCAGGGGTGGTGAAAAACTGTTTTTT,CASSQFRGGEKLFF,-,-,TRBJ1-4,TRBV14
TGTGCCAGCAGCTCAGCTCCAGGCAGCTATGGCTACACCTTC,CASSSAPGSYGYTF,-,-,TRBJ1-2,TRBV5-4